One and the same sample provided the 11 T cell receptor beta chains below, sequenced in a study of blood T cells in healthy people across ages. A second PCR of about 7 to 12 cycles used a sample-barcoded 5' primer and a J-beta primer mix. TCRdb analysed the 5' RACE reads with MiXCR anew, one entry per CDR3 protein. The data contain approximately 1.5 million distinct CDR3 sequences, roughly 32% of them singletons. The source material was blood. The receptors stem from a woman aged 30 to 39 in good health.

This clonotype was counted a single time. The chain uses TRBV6-5 and TRBJ1-5; unclear D gene. The V end lost 4 bases, the J end lost 1 base, and 11 bases lay between the germline ends. Germline lookup yields CDR1 MNHEY and CDR2 SVGAGI. The CDR3 length is 15 residues. The CDR3, as DNA: TGTGCCAGCAGTTCTGGGAGTGGAAGCAATCAGCCCCAGCATTTT. As protein: CASSSGSGSNQPQHF.

Many counts were recorded for this clonotype. The chain joins TRBV29-1 to TRBJ2-7; TRBD1 matches at 10 bases. The V segment lost 7 bases and the J segment 6 bases; nucleotides outside the gene matches: 9. The CDR3 length is 13 residues. Germline V gives CDR1 SQVTM, CDR2 ANQGSEA. CDR3 sequence reads: CSAGTGAKSEQYF. The DNA for the CDR3 is TGCAGCGCCGGGACAGGGGCAAAAAGCGAGCAGTACTTC.

This clonotype has just a few counts. V gene TRBV29-1 combines with J gene TRBJ2-1, with 7 positions matching TRBD2. J gave up 5 bases and V 6 bases, and 16 bases lay outside the gene matches. The CDR3 sequence is 16 residues long. CDR1 SQVTM and CDR2 ANQGSEA come from the germline V gene. The CDR3 DNA reads as TGCAGCGTCCGGGGGGTCCTGACACCAAAGGACAATGAGCAGTTCTTC. Translated, it gives CSVRGVLTPKDNEQFF.

With regard to this clonotype: Its ends do not fully match the called genes, so a read error is possible. The rearrangement joins TRBV27 to TRBJ1-2; the D is unclear. The CDR3 has 13 amino acids. Germline loops: CDR1 MNHEY, CDR2 SMNVEV (reference sequence). CDR3 region: CANSLRPNYGYTF. The CDR3, as DNA: TGTGCCAACAGTTTACGACCAAACTATGGCTACACCTTC.

The chain links TRBV7-6 to TRBJ2-3; 7 bases match TRBD1. Germline lookup yields CDR1 SGHVS and CDR2 FNYEAQ. This CDR3 contains 15 residues. Trimming took 5 bases from V and 6 from J; bases not matched to a gene: 11. CDR3 residues: CASSPRQGLGDTQYF. In DNA form, the CDR3 reads TGTGCCAGCAGCCCGCGACAGGGATTGGGGGATACGCAGTATTTT.

CDR3 sequence reads: CSVEDDLPGPSYEQYF. As DNA, the CDR3 is TGCAGCGTTGAAGACGATCTCCCGGGACCATCCTACGAGCAGTACTTC. The chain is built from TRBV29-1 and TRBJ2-7; TRBD1 or TRBD2 may be the D gene (5 bases each). The V gene lost 0 bases and the J gene lost 1 base, with 16 bases spanning the gap. This CDR3 has 16 amino acids. The germline V gene encodes CDR1 SQVTM and CDR2 ANQGSEA.

In nucleotides, the CDR3 is TGTGCCAGCAGCCCAATGGCACTAGCTCCTGCAGATACGCAGTATTTT. This gives the protein CASSPMALAPADTQYF. The chain combines TRBV5-6 with TRBJ2-3; D is possibly TRBD2 (6 bases). Germline values: CDR1 SGHDT, CDR2 YYEEEE. With 4 bases removed from V and 4 bases from J, the gap between germline ends came to 19 bases. The CDR3 length is 16 residues.

This chain links TRBV11-2 with TRBJ2-1; a weak D match, TRBD1 (6 bases). CDR1 is SGHAT, CDR2 FQNNGV, per germline. The CDR3 consists of 15 residues. Trimming stripped 10 bases from V and 2 bases from J, with 18 bases between. CDR3 bases: TGTGCCAACAGGGTCGCGCAGGGTCCCTACAATGAGCAGTTCTTC. This gives the protein CANRVAQGPYNEQFF.

This chain joins TRBV12-3 or TRBV12-4 and TRBJ1-2; D is undetermined. This CDR3 contains 14 residues. The V gene lost 0 bases and the J gene lost 8 bases, with 13 bases spanning the gap. CDR3: CASSLASRVGGYTF. For the CDR3, the DNA is TGTGCCAGCAGTTTAGCGAGCCGGGTCGGAGGCTACACCTTC.

J is TRBJ1-2 and V is TRBV10-3, with D possibly TRBD1 on 5 matching bases. CDR3 length: 13 residues. The V end lost 8 bases, the J end lost 2 bases, and 12 bases lay between the germline ends. Germline V gene sequence: CDR1 ENHRY, CDR2 SYGVKD. CDR3 in amino acids: CAIARDVNYGYTF. The CDR3 DNA sequence: TGTGCCATCGCCCGGGACGTAAACTATGGCTACACCTTC.

The chain employs TRBV6-2 or TRBV6-3 and TRBJ2-5; 7 bases map to TRBD2. V trimming: 8 bases; J trimming: 4 bases; junction bases outside the gene matches: 13. The CDR3 consists of 15 residues. Germline CDR1 MNHEY, CDR2 SVGEGT. As DNA, the CDR3 is TGTGCCAGCGGGGGATCTGGACTAGGCGGAGAGACCCAGTACTTC. Its protein is CASGGSGLGGETQYF.